This TCR beta chain emerged from a study of T cells in Graves' hyperthyroidism and ophthalmopathy. Findings and caveats of the study: Among thyroid clonotypes expanded above 0.001, most also appeared in blood.

The CDR3 has 14 residues. Germline CDR1 reads SEHNR; CDR2 reads FQNEAQ (reference sequence). The source material, RNA transcripts, was used to amplify TCR beta CDR3 regions. HTBI primers were used for first-round RT-PCR of the TCR CDR3. TCRdb itself ran the multiplex PCR reads through MiXCR, one entry per CDR3 protein. The table includes about 46,000 distinct CDR3 sequences, approximately 49% detected once. Details on this clonotype: Its antigen is currently unknown. Compared with germline, one end of the junction differs, possibly owing to a read error.

Graves' hyperthyroidism qualified as stable when ophthalmopathy did not progress within 18 months. Researchers barred patients who had uncontrolled infection, other autoimmune disease, pregnancy or lactation. For the diagnoses, clinical symptoms, serum thyroxine and TRAb, thyroid ultrasound and orbital computed tomography were used. This chain uses TRBV7-9 with TRBJ2-2; D may be TRBD2 (6 bases). This sequence was found in a woman aged 45-65 years with Graves' hyperthyroidism. Sequencing was done on a sample of peripheral blood or thyroid tissue (not recorded which). The CDR3 protein is CASSQRELHGGLFF. The DNA for the CDR3 is TGTGCCAGCAGCCAAAGGGAACTCCACGGGGGGCTGTTTTTT.